This T cell receptor (beta chain) emerged from a study of blood T cell repertoires in COVID-19 (dated by TCRdb to about 2020). Turning to the overall study: Collaborator samples came from the United States, Italy and Spain and covered acute and convalescent phases of COVID-19. The samples were drawn from the first 160 participants of the ongoing ImmuneRACE study and from 950 to 1,500 subjects provided by 6 global collaborators. The prospective study material was composed of cDNA or gDNA derived from T cells, B-cell-depleted T cells, or PBMCs. Nearly every sample came with metadata listing a de-identified subject ID, COVID-19 status, age in years and sex. Where HLA class I and class II types were available, the types were taken from metadata supplied by the sample provider, not from assay-based typing. Subjects who had been exposed to COVID-19, were actively infected with it, or had recovered from it provided the deeply sampled blood TCRbeta repertoires that made up the dataset. The repertoires were made available in a free public database intended to serve as a resource for research on the immune response to SARS-CoV-2. The full study reports these points: Clinical and demographic metadata were provided uncurated, with the amount varying by source and participant.

Another Seattle source contributed samples from volunteer blood donors who had recovered from COVID-19. Collaborating institutions collected whole blood in K2EDTA tubes following their own protocols. Collaborator samples were shipped for TCRbeta analysis as frozen whole blood, isolated PBMCs, or DNA extracted from either sample type. TCRbeta CDR3 regions were amplified from genomic DNA using the immunoSEQ Assay, a bias-controlled multiplex PCR. The authors processed their data as follows. Nucleated cell counts per sample were estimated from amplification of reference gene primers within the assay. To quantify the absolute abundance of each unique TCRbeta CDR3 rearrangement, sequence reads were collapsed and filtered. For each sample, productive Simpson clonality was calculated by taking the square root of Simpson's diversity index across productive rearrangements. In TCRdb, the immuneACCESS table is reduced to in-frame sequences with V and J assigned. These tables do not hold every clone; where another copy was compared, an unresolved V gene accounts for under half, and the others remain unexplained. V and J calls and clone size are copied from that table; D and trimming were computed from the DNA. This sample lists around 250,000 clones; approximately 90% were detected once. Over 2% of the sample is held by the ten biggest clonotypes.

CDR3 length: 13 amino acids, cysteine to phenylalanine. The CDR3 DNA has 39 bases and is translated from base 1. Deletion took 7 bases off V and 6 bases off J, with a span of 16 bases between the germline ends. On this clone itself: Its antigen remains unidentified. Qualities for individual bases were not recorded, and no much larger clone is one base off.

Sequencing was carried out using peripheral blood. Recombination joined TRBV12-3 or TRBV12-4 with TRBJ2-7, and perhaps TRBD2 as D gene, on 5 matching bases. The source is a man aged 30 to 45 who had recovered from COVID-19. At the DNA level, the sequence is TGTGCCAGCAATCCGGGATCGTGGGGCGAGCAGTACTTC. Its translation reads: CASNPGSWGEQYF.